This note documents a single T cell receptor beta chain sequence. Germline V lookup: CDR1 SGDLS, CDR2 YYNGEE. The CDR3 spans 17 residues. V shed 2 bases and J shed 1 base, with 13 bases lying between them. This entry comes from a study of control samples from healthy donors and cancer patients. Only in-frame clones appear in the TCRdb table, and some are missing; sequencing was by immunoSEQ multiplex PCR. Of under 300,000 clones listed, roughly four fifths are singletons. The rearrangement joins TRBV9 to TRBJ1-6; D unclear. The source material was PBMCs. The sequence came from a woman in her fifties or sixties with lung cancer. The CDR3 spells CASSVGIGRSYNSPLHF. The DNA for the CDR3 is TGTGCCAGCAGCGTTGGAATAGGGAGGTCCTATAATTCACCCCTCCACTTT.